The 3 T cell receptor beta chains listed next were all sequenced from one sample in a study of cytomegalovirus exposure and HLA in healthy donors. PCR was performed using 60 Vbeta and 13 Jbeta primers. Here immunoSEQ multiplex PCR was the method, and the copy in TCRdb shows in-frame clones only, minus some. This sample has some 150,000 clones, with about 72% found just once. What was sequenced was PBMCs. Receptor source: a male donor in good health and CMV-seronegative.

The chain couples TRBV5-6 to TRBJ1-1, with D possibly matching TRBD1 (6 bases). Germline V gene lookup returns CDR1 SGHDT and CDR2 YYEEEE. The CDR3 extends over 14 amino acids. With 4 bases removed from V and 4 bases from J, the gap between germline ends came to 14 bases. The CDR3 here is CASSPQGDSTEAFF. The CDR3 DNA reads TGTGCCAGCAGCCCACAGGGCGATAGCACTGAAGCTTTCTTT.

The J gene is TRBJ1-1, the V gene TRBV5-1, with 7 bases identical to TRBD1. Germline CDR1 reads SGHRS; CDR2 reads YFSETQ. After removal of 4 bases from V and 1 base from J, the junction contained 22 bases not matched to a gene. This CDR3 contains 20 residues. In nucleotides, the CDR3 is TGCGCCAGCAGCCTAAAGCATTCAGACCGGACAGGTAGTCAGAACACTGAAGCTTTCTTT. It yields the protein CASSLKHSDRTGSQNTEAFF.

The chain couples TRBV7-9 to TRBJ2-3, with D maybe TRBD2 (5 bases). The germline V and J ends were trimmed by 5 bases and 2 bases, with 5 bases remaining between them. Per the germline V gene, CDR1 is SEHNR and CDR2 is FQNEAQ (reference sequence). CDR3 length: 12 residues. CDR3 in DNA: TGTGCCAGCAGCCGGGACACAGATACGCAGTATTTT. Encoded protein: CASSRDTDTQYF.